This TCR beta chain was obtained from a study of control samples from healthy donors and cancer patients. V was pared by 10 bases and J by 2 bases, with 21 bases between. This CDR3 is 15 amino acids long. In germline, CDR1 is MNHNY, CDR2 SVGAGI (reference sequence). Using immunoSEQ multiplex PCR, the repertoire was profiled, and TCRdb retains in-frame clones only, with some absent. The sample yields under 150,000 clones, roughly nine tenths seen once. The sample taken for sequencing was PBMCs. The TCR originated in a woman aged 45-59 years with colorectal cancer. The chain recombines TRBV6-6 with TRBJ2-7; D remains unclear. The CDR3 sequence is CATLGITDGTYEQYF. In nucleotides, the CDR3 is TGTGCCACCCTTGGAATAACCGACGGCACCTACGAGCAGTACTTC.